Sequencing of this T cell receptor (beta chain) was carried out in a study of TIL therapy for anti-PD-1-resistant metastatic lung cancer. As for the study in general: Most patients had lung adenocarcinoma; a handful of tumors were EGFR-mutant, two ALK-rearranged; half smoked currently or formerly. Study-level findings and limits: The baseline peripheral repertoire was partially replaced by infused TIL clonotypes that later decayed.

Germline lookup yields CDR1 LNHDA and CDR2 SQIVND (reference sequence). Trimming cost V 5 bases and J 0 bases, with 14 bases left between them. The CDR3 is made up of 16 amino acids. Points on this clone: Its antigen is unidentified.

This was the immunoSEQ v3 assay. Here immunoSEQ multiplex PCR was the method, and the copy in TCRdb shows in-frame clones only, minus some. Among more than 55,000 clones listed, under 75% were seen once. The sample's time point: pre-treatment sample, taken before nivolumab and TIL therapy. The chain has TRBV19 and TRBJ2-1; possible D gene TRBD2, 5 bases. This receptor was taken from a person between 30 and 80 years old with non-small cell lung cancer. The specimen was blood, collected at baseline. The chain's CDR3 is CASSPPRAGSYNEQFF. CDR3 nucleotides: TGTGCCAGTAGTCCACCGCGGGCGGGCTCCTACAATGAGCAGTTCTTC. Variable domain in full (rest from reference TRBV19 and TRBJ2-1): DGGITQSPKYLFRKEGQNVTLSCEQNLNHDAMYWYRQDPGQGLRLIYYSQIVNDFQKGDIAEGYSVSREKKESFPLTVTSAQKNPTAFYLCASSPPRAGSYNEQFFGPGTRLTVL.